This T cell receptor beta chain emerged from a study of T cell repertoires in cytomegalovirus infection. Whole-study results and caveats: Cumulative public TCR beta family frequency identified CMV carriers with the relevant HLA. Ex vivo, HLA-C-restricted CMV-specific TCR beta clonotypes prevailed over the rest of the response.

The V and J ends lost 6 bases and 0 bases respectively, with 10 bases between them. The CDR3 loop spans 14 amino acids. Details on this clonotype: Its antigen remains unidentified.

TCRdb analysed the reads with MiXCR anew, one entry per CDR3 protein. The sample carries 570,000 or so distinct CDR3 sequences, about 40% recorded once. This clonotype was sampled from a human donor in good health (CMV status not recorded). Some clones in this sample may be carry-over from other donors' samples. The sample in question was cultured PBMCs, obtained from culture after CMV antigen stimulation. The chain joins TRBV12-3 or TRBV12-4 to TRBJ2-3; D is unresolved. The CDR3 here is CASRSSTSTDTQYF. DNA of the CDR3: TGTGCCAGCAGATCGTCGACTAGCACAGATACGCAGTATTTT.